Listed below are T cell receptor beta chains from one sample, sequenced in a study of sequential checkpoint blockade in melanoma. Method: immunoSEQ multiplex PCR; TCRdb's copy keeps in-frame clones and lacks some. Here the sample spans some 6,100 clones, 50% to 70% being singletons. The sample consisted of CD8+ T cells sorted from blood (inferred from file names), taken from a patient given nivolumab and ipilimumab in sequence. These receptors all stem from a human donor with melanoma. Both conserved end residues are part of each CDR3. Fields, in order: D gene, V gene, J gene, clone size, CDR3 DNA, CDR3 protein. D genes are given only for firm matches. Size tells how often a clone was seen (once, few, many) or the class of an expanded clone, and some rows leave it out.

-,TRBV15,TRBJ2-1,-,TGTGCCACCAGCAGGGCTAGTGGGGAGCAGTTCTTC,CATSRASGEQFF
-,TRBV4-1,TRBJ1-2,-,TGCGCCAGCAGCCAAGATCCAGGGTCCCCCTATGGCTACACCTTC,CASSQDPGSPYGYTF
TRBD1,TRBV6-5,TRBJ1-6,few,TGTGCCAGCAGTTACAGACAGGGCAGCAATTCACCCCTCCACTTT,CASSYRQGSNSPLHF
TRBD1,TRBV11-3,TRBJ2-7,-,TGTGCCAGCAGCTTCGCGACAGGGACGGGCTACGAGCAGTACTTC,CASSFATGTGYEQYF
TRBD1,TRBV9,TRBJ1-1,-,TGTGCCAGCAGCGAAGGGACAGGGGGCACTGAAGCTTTCTTT,CASSEGTGGTEAFF
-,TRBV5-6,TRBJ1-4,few,TGTGCCAGCAGCTTGGCAGGGGCGGGTGAAAAACTGTTTTTT,CASSLAGAGEKLFF
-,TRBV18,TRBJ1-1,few,TGTGCCAGCTCACCTGCTACAGGGTTAGGCACTGAAGCTTTCTTT,CASSPATGLGTEAFF
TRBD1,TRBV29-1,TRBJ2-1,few,TGCAGCGTCGAACTACCGGGACAGGCCTCCTACAATGAGCAGTTCTTC,CSVELPGQASYNEQFF
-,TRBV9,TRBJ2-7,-,TGTGCCCCCGAGTGGGAGGCTTACGAGCAGTACTTC,CAPEWEAYEQYF
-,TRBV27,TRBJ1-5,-,TGTGCCAGCAGTTTATCCGGGGGAGGAGGCAATCAGCCCCAGCATTTT,CASSLSGGGGNQPQHF
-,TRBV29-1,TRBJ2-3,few,TGCAGCGTTGAAGGGGCAGGGGTCACAGATACGCAGTATTTT,CSVEGAGVTDTQYF
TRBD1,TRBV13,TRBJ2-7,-,TGTGCCAGCAGCGGCCCCGACAGGGGGCAGGGTTACGAGCAGTACTTC,CASSGPDRGQGYEQYF
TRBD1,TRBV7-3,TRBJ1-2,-,TGTGCCAGCAGCTTAGACGGGGGTGGGACAGAATATGGCTACACCTTC,CASSLDGGGTEYGYTF
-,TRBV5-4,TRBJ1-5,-,TGTGCCAGCAGCTTGGCGGGGGGCTACAATCAGCCCCAGCATTTT,CASSLAGGYNQPQHF
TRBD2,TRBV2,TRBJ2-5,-,TGTGCCAGTAACGACGGGGGGGCCGGAGAGACCCAGTACTTC,CASNDGGAGETQYF
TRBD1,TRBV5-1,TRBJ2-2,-,TGCGCCAGCAGCCCGGGGACAGGGGTTAGCGGGGAGCTGTTTTTT,CASSPGTGVSGELFF
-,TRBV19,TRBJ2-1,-,TGTGCCACCCTTGCGGGCAATGAGCAGTTCTTC,CATLAGNEQFF
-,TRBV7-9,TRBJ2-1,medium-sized,TGTGCCAGCAGCTTAGAGGGGGGGGATGAGCAGTTCTTC,CASSLEGGDEQFF
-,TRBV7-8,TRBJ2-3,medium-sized,TGTGCCAGCAGCTTGGGCTTCTCAGACACGCAGTATTTT,CASSLGFSDTQYF
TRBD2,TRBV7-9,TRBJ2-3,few,TGTGCCAGCAGCCCCCCCTCTAGCGGGGCCCCGTTTGGTACAGATACGCAGTATTTT,CASSPPSSGAPFGTDTQYF
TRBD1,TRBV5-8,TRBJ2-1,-,TGTGCCAGCAGCTTGGGGCAAGGCCCGACAGGGAGCCACAATGAGCAGTTCTTC,CASSLGQGPTGSHNEQFF
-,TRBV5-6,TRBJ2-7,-,TGTGCCAGCAGCTTGGGGGGCTCAAAGTACGAGCAGTACTTC,CASSLGGSKYEQYF